Each of the 9 T cell receptor beta chains below was sequenced from the same sample in a study of blood T cell repertoires in COVID-19. Profiling relied on immunoSEQ multiplex PCR, and the TCRdb table lists in-frame clones only, not all of them. The sample lists fewer than 200,000 clones; approximately 90% were seen once. The sequencing input was peripheral blood. The receptors shown here come from a man aged 18 to 29 who had recovered from COVID-19.

The gene calls are TRBV18 and TRBJ2-1; D is uncertain. The CDR3 runs 11 residues. V was shortened by 6 bases and J by 9 bases, with 9 bases between the two germline ends. Germline loops: CDR1 KGHSH, CDR2 LQKENI. CDR3 sequence (DNA): TGTGCCAGCTCGCTAAGAGGTGAGCAGTTCTTC. Residues: CASSLRGEQFF.

The CDR3 DNA sequence: TGTGCCAGCAGTGGGACTAGCGGGAGGGCCTCCTACAATGAGCAGTTCTTC. Its protein product is CASSGTSGRASYNEQFF. The rearrangement joins TRBV6-1 to TRBJ2-1, with TRBD2 matching over 15 bases. J gave up 0 bases and V 4 bases, and 1 base lay outside the gene matches. The CDR3 is 17 residues long. Germline values: CDR1 MNHNS, CDR2 SASEGT.

The V call is TRBV11-3, the J call TRBJ2-3; 9 nucleotides match TRBD2. The V and J ends lost 0 bases and 2 bases, in that order; junction bases with no gene match: 6. Germline CDR1 is SGHNT and CDR2 is YENEEA. The CDR3 is 17 amino acids. The CDR3 reads CASSLDFLAGYTDTQYF. The CDR3 bases are TGTGCCAGCAGCTTAGACTTTCTAGCGGGGTACACAGATACGCAGTATTTT. Variable domain in full (rest from reference TRBV11-3 and TRBJ2-3): EAGVVQSPRYKIIEKKQPVAFWCNPISGHNTLYWYLQNLGQGPELLIRYENEEAVDDSQLPKDRFSAERLKGVDSTLKIQPAELGDSAVYLCASSLDFLAGYTDTQYFGPGTRLTVL.

The gene calls are TRBV5-4 and TRBJ2-1; possibly TRBD1 for D (6 bases). The CDR3 has 15 amino acids. Trimming stripped 6 bases from V and 5 bases from J, with 18 bases between. The germline V gene has CDR1 SGHNT and CDR2 YYREEE (reference sequence). The CDR3 here is CASTATQGNNNEQFF. CDR3 sequence (DNA): TGTGCCAGCACCGCGACTCAGGGGAATAACAATGAGCAGTTCTTC.

This clone was seen a single time. Written as DNA, the CDR3 is TGTGCCAGCACCCCTGAGGGGGACACTGAAGCTTTCTTT. It encodes CASTPEGDTEAFF. The V call is TRBV13, the J call TRBJ1-1; perhaps TRBD1 as D (6 bases). CDR1 and CDR2 (germline): PRHDT, FYEKMQ (reference sequence). This CDR3 comprises 13 residues. V dropped 7 bases and J dropped 3 bases, with 12 bases sitting between them.

This chain connects TRBV6-2 or TRBV6-3 to TRBJ2-5; D call uncertain. This CDR3 has 15 residues. V was shortened by 5 bases and J by 2 bases, with 15 bases between the two germline ends. Germline values: CDR1 MNHEY, CDR2 SVGEGT. CDR3 in amino acids: CASSRYRVRQETQYF. In DNA, the CDR3 is TGTGCCAGCAGTCGGTACCGGGTGCGTCAAGAGACCCAGTACTTC.

The rearrangement links TRBV4-3 to TRBJ1-2; unclear D gene. Germline CDR1 reads LGHNA; CDR2 reads YSLEER. With 1 base removed from V and 5 bases from J, the gap between germline ends came to 11 bases. The CDR3 contains 14 residues. The CDR3 region has the DNA TGCGCCAGCAGCCAAGTCCTTGCGATATATGGCTACACCTTC. Translated: CASSQVLAIYGYTF.

The rearrangement joins TRBV19 to TRBJ1-5, with 7 bases aligning to TRBD1. The CDR3 extends over 16 amino acids. Unmatched junction bases numbered 8, after V lost 4 bases and J lost 2 bases. The germline gives CDR1 LNHDA, CDR2 SQIVND (reference sequence). CDR3 amino acids: CASSNEGAVGNQPQHF. The CDR3 DNA reads as TGTGCCAGTAGTAACGAGGGGGCAGTGGGCAATCAGCCCCAGCATTTT.

The chain uses TRBV9 and TRBJ1-2, with D perhaps matching TRBD1 (5 bases). The V and J ends lost 6 bases and 8 bases respectively, with 20 bases between them. This CDR3 region has 14 residues. Germline lookup yields CDR1 SGDLS and CDR2 YYNGEE. DNA for the CDR3: TGTGCCAGCACCCGCCAGGGAGGGAGGGGAGGCTACACCTTC. Amino acids: CASTRQGGRGGYTF.